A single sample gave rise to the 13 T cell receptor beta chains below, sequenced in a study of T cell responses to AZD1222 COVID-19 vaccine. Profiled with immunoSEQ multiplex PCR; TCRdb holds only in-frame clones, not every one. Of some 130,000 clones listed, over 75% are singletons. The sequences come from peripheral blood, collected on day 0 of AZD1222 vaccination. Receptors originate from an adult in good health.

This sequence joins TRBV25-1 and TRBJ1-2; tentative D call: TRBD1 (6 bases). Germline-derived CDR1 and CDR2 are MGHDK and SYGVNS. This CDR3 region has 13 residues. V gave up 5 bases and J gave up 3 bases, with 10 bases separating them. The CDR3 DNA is TGTGCCAGCAGTCGGGCAGGGGACTATGGCTACACCTTC. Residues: CASSRAGDYGYTF.

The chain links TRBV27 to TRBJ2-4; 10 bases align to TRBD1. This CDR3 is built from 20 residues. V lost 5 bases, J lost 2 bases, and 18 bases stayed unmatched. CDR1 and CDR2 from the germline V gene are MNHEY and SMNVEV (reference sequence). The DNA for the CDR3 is TGTGCCAGCAGTCACCGACCCGTATCGACAGGGGGCGAGTCCAAAAACATTCAGTACTTC. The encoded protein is CASSHRPVSTGGESKNIQYF.

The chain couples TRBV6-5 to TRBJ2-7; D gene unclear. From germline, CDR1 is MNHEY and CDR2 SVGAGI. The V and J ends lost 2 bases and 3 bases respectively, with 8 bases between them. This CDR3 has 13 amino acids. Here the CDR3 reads CASSYVTGYEQYF. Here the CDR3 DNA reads TGTGCCAGCAGTTACGTGACTGGCTACGAGCAGTACTTC.

DNA of the CDR3: TGTGCCAGCTCAAACCGGGACATATACAATGAGCAGTTCTTC. This encodes CASSNRDIYNEQFF. V usage is TRBV18 and J usage is TRBJ2-1, with D maybe TRBD1 (6 bases). With 5 bases removed from V and 4 bases from J, the gap between germline ends came to 12 bases. The CDR3 length is 14 residues. Germline V CDR1 and CDR2: KGHSH, LQKENI.

CDR3 nucleotide sequence: TGTGCCTGGAGTTATCGGGGGGCAATGGGGAATGAGCAGTTCTTC. This gives the protein CAWSYRGAMGNEQFF. V is TRBV30 and J is TRBJ2-1, with D maybe TRBD2 (7 bases). Germline V gene data show CDR1 as GTSNPN and CDR2 as SVGIG (reference sequence). The CDR3 length is 15 residues. Trimming removed 2 bases at V and 7 bases at J, with 18 bases between.

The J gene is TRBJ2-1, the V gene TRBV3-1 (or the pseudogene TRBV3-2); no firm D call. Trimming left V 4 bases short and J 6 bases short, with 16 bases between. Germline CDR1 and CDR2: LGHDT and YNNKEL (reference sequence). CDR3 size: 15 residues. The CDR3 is CASSPIGFRGNEQFF. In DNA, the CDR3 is TGTGCCAGCAGCCCGATTGGCTTCCGAGGCAATGAGCAGTTCTTC.

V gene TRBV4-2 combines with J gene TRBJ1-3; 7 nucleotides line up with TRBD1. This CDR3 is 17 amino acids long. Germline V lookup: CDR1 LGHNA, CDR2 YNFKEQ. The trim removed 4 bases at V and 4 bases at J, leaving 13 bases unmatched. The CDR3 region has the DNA TGTGCCAGCAGCCCCTACCTCGACAGGGCGGGGGGAAACACCATATATTTT. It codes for CASSPYLDRAGGNTIYF.

The CDR3 region has the DNA TGTGCCAGCGTGTACAATGAGCAGTTCTTC. This gives the protein CASVYNEQFF. The chain is built from TRBV18 and TRBJ2-1; D not resolved. From germline, CDR1 is KGHSH and CDR2 LQKENI. This CDR3 is built from 10 residues. Trimming pared 8 bases from V and 4 bases from J, leaving 3 bases between.

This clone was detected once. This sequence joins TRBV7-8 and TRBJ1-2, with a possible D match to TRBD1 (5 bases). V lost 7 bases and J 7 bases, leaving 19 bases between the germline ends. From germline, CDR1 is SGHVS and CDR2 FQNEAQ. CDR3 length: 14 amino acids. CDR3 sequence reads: CASTPPQGLAGYTF. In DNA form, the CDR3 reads TGTGCCAGCACCCCCCCGCAGGGCTTGGCTGGCTACACCTTC.

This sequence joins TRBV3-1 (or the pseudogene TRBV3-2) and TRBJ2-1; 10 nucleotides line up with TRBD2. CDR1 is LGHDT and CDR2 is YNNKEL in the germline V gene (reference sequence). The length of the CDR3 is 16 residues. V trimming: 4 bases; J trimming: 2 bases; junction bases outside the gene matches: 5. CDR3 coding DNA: TGTGCCAGCAGCCTAGCGGGGGGCAGGACCTACAATGAGCAGTTCTTC. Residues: CASSLAGGRTYNEQFF.

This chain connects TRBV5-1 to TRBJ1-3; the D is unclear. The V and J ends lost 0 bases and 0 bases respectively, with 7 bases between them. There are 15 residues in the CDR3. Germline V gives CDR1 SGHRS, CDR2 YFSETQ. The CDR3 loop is CASSLGGSSGNTIYF. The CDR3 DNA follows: TGCGCCAGCAGCTTGGGAGGGAGCTCTGGAAACACCATATATTTT.

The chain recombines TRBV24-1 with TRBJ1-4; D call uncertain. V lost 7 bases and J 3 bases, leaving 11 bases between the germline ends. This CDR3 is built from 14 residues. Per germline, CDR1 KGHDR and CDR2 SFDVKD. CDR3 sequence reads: CATSDPPPNEKLFF. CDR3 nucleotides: TGTGCCACCAGCGATCCCCCCCCTAATGAAAAACTGTTTTTT.

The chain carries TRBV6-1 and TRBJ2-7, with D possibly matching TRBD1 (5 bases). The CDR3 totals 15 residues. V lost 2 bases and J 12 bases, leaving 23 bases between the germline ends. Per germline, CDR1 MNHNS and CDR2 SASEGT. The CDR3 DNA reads TGTGCCAGCAGTGAAATCTTTGGTGGGGCAGGGAAGACGTACTTC. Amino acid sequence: CASSEIFGGAGKTYF.